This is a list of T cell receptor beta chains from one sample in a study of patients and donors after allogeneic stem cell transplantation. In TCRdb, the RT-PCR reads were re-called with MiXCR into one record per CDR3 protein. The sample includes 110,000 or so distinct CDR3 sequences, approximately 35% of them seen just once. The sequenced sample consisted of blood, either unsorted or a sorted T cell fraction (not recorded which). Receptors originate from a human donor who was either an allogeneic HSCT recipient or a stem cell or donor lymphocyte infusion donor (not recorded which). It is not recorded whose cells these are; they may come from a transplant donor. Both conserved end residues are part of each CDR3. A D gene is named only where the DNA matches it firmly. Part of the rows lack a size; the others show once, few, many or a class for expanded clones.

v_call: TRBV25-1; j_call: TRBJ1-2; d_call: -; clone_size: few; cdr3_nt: TGTGCCAGCTCCCAGGGGCGCCAGGGCTACACCTTC; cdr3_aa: CASSQGRQGYTF
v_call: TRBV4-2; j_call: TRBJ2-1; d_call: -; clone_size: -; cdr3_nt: TGTGCCAGCAGCCAAGACCTCCCTATAAGGGGTACCTACAATGAGCAGTTCTTC; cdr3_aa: CASSQDLPIRGTYNEQFF
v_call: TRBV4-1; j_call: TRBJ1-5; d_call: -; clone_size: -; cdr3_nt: TGCGCCAGCAGCCAAGAGATGAAGGTCCAGCCCCAGCATTTT; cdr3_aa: CASSQEMKVQPQHF
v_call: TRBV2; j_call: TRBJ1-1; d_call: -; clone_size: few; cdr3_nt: TGTGCCAGCAGTGTGGTCCTAGTGAACACTGAAGCTTTCTTT; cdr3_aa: CASSVVLVNTEAFF
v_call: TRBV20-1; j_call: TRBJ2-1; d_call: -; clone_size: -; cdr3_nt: TGCAGTGCCACTCACAATAGGAATGAGCAGTTCTTC; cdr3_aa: CSATHNRNEQFF
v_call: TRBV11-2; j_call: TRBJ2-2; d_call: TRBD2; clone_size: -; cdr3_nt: TGTGCCAGCAGCTTTCGAGGGAGGGACACCGGGGAGCTGTTTTTT; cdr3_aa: CASSFRGRDTGELFF
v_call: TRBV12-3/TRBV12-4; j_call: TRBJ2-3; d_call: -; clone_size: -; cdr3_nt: TGTGCCAGCAGTCCGGGACCCCGGAGAGATACGCAGTATTTT; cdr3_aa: CASSPGPRRDTQYF
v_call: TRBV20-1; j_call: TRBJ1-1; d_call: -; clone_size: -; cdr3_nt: TGCAGTGCGGTTAGGGTGGCAGGACCTGAAGCTTTCTTT; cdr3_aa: CSAVRVAGPEAFF
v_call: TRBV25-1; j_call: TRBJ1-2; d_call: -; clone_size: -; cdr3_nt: TGTGCCAGCAGTGAATTCGGTGGGCGGAACTATGGCTACACCTTC; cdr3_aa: CASSEFGGRNYGYTF
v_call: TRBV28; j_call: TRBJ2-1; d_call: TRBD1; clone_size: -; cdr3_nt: TGTGCCAGCAGCTCCACTCTCCACAGGGGCGATGAGCAGTTCTTC; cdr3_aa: CASSSTLHRGDEQFF
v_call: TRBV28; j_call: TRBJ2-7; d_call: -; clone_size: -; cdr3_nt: TGTGCCAGCAGTCTCCCCCATGGGGTCGCCTACGAGCAGTACTTC; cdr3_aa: CASSLPHGVAYEQYF
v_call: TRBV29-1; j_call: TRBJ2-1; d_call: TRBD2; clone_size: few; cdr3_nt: TGCAGCGTTGGGCTAGCGGGAGTATATGCTGAGCAGTTCTTC; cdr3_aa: CSVGLAGVYAEQFF
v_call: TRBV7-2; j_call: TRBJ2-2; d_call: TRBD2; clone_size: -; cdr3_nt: TGTGCCAGCAGCCCGCCGGGACTAGCGAACACCGGGGAGCTGTTTTTT; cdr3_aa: CASSPPGLANTGELFF
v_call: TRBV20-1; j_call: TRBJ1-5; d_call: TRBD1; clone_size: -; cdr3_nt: TGCAGTGCTAGAGTACAGGGGAGAGGCAATCAGCCCCAGCATTTT; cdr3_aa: CSARVQGRGNQPQHF
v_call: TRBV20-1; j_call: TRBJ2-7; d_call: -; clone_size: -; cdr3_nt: TGCAGTGCTAGAGTTTTTCCTTCGAAAGGCGAGCAGTACTTC; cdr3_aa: CSARVFPSKGEQYF
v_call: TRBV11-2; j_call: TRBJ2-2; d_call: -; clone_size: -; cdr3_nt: TGTGCCAGCAGCCGGAGGGCACAGGGAAACACCGGGGAGCTGTTTTTT; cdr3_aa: CASSRRAQGNTGELFF
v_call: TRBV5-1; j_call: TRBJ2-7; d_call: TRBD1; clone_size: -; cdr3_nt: TGCGCCAGCAGCACAACAGGGGGCTCCTACGAGCAGTACTTC; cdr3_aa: CASSTTGGSYEQYF
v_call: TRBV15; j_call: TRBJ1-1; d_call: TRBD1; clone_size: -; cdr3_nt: TGTGCCACCAGCAAAAAGAATCCAGGGGGTGCTTTCTTT; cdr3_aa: CATSKKNPGGAFF
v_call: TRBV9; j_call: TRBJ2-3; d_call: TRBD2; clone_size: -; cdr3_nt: TGTGCCAGCAGCGTTAGCGGGAGGGGCACAGATACGCAGTATTTT; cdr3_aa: CASSVSGRGTDTQYF
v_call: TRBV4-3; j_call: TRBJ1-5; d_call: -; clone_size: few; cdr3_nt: TGCGCCAGCAGCCAAGATTACGGGGCGGGTCAGCCCCAGCATTTT; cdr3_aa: CASSQDYGAGQPQHF
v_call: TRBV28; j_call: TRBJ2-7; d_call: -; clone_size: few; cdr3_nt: TGTGCCAGCAAGAGGGACGGCCCCTACGAGCAGTACTTC; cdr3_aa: CASKRDGPYEQYF
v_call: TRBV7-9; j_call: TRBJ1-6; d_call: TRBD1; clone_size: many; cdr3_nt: TGTGCCAGCAGCTTCACAGGGGAGCCTAATTCACCCCTCCACTTT; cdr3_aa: CASSFTGEPNSPLHF
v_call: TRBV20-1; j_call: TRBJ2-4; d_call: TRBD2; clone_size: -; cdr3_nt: TGCGGAAAGACTAGCGGAACGAAAAACATTCAGTACTTC; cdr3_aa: CGKTSGTKNIQYF
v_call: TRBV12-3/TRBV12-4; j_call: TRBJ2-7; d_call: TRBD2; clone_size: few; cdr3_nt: TGTGCCAGCAGTTTGAGCGGGACCCCCGACGAGCAGTACTTC; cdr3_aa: CASSLSGTPDEQYF
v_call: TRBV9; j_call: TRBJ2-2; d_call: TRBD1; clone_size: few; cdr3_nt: TGTGCCAGCAGTCACAGGGGAGCCGTGAACACCGGGGAGCTGTTTTTT; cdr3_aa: CASSHRGAVNTGELFF
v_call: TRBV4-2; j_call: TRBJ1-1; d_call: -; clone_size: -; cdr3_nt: TGTGCCAGCAGCCAAGGTGGGGCTATGACTACTGAAGCTTTCTTT; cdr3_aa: CASSQGGAMTTEAFF
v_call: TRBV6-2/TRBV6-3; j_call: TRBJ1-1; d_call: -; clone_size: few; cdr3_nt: TGTGCCAGCACCAAAAGCTCTGCGAACACTGAAGCTTTCTTT; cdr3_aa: CASTKSSANTEAFF
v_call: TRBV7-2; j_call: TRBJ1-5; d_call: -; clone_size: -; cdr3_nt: TGTGCCAGCAGTATGACAGAGAATCAGCCCCAGCATTTT; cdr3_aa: CASSMTENQPQHF
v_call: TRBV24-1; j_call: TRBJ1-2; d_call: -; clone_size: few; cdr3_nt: TGTGCCACCAGTGATACAGGGTGGGGCTACACCTTC; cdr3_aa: CATSDTGWGYTF
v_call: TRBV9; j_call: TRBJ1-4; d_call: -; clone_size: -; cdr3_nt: TGTGCCAGCAGCGTTGGGGCGAAGGGAGCTAATGAAAAACTGTTTTTT; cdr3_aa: CASSVGAKGANEKLFF
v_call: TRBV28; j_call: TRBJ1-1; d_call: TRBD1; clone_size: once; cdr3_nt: TGTGCCAGCAGTTTGGACAGGGCCGTATCTGAAGCTTTCTTT; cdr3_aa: CASSLDRAVSEAFF
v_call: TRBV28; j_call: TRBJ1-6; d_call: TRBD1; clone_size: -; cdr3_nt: TGTGCCAGCAGCCCGGGACAGAATAATTCACCCCTCCACTTT; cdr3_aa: CASSPGQNNSPLHF
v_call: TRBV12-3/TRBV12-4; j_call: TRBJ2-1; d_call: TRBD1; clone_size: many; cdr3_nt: TGTGCCAGCAGTTTAGCGGGGACAGGGGAGAATGAGCAGTTCTTC; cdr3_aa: CASSLAGTGENEQFF
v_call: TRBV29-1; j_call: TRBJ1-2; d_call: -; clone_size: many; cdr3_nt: TGCAGCGTTAATCTAGGGGTAGGCTACACCTTC; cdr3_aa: CSVNLGVGYTF
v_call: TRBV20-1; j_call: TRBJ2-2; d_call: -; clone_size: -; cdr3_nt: TGCAGTGCTAGGTCTATTTTTCTGGGGGAGCTGTTTTTT; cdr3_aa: CSARSIFLGELFF
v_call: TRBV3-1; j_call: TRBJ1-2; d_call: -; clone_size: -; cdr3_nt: TGTGCCAGCAGCCCAAGCTCTCCTACCAGCCTGTGGAGCTACACCTTC; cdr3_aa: CASSPSSPTSLWSYTF
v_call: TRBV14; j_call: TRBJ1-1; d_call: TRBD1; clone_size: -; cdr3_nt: TGTGCCAGCAGCGGACAGGGGGTAACTGAAGCTTTCTTT; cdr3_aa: CASSGQGVTEAFF
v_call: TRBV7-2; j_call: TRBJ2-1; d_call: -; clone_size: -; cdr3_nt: TGTGCCAGCAGCCCGGGACGCACAGCCTCTCGGAGAGAGCAGTTCTTC; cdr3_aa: CASSPGRTASRREQFF
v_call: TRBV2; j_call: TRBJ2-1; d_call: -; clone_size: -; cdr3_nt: TGTGCCAGCAATAGAGCGACCAGGTTATACAATGAGCAGTTCTTC; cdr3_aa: CASNRATRLYNEQFF
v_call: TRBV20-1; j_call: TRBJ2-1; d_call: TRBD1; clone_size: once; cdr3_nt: TGCAGTGCTACAAGTCCGACAGGGGTTGATGAGCAGTTCTTC; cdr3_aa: CSATSPTGVDEQFF
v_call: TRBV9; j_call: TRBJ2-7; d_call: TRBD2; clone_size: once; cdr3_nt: TGTGCCAGCAGCCCACGACTAGCGGGAGGGGGTGAGCAGTACTTC; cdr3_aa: CASSPRLAGGGEQYF
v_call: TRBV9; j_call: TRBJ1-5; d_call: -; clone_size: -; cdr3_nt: TGTGCCAGCAGCGTTGAGGGGGAAGATAATCAGCCCCAGCATTTT; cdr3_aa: CASSVEGEDNQPQHF
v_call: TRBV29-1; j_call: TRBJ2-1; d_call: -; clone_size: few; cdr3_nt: TGCAGCGTTGAAGTACGGAGACTCGTTGGTGAGCAGTTCTTC; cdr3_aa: CSVEVRRLVGEQFF
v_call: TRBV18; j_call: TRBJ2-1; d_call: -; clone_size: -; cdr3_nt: TGTGCCAGCTCAGCGGGACGGGTTATCGATGAGCAGTTCTTC; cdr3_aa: CASSAGRVIDEQFF
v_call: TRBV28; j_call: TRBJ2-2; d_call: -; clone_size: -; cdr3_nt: TGTGGTGTTCCTAGTTCCACCGGGGAGCTGTTTTTT; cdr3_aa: CGVPSSTGELFF
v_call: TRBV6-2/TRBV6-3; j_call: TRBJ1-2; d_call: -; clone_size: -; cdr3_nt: TGTGCCAGCAGTCCCCCGGCGGGGTTGTTTCACTATGGCTACACCTTC; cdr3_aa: CASSPPAGLFHYGYTF
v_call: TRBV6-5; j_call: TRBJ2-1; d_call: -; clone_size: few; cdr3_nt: TGTGCCAGCAGTCCTCGCCTAGTCAGCTCCTACAATGAGCAGTTCTTC; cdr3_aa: CASSPRLVSSYNEQFF
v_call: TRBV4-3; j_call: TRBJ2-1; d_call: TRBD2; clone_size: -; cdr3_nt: TGCGCCAGCAGCCAAGATGCTAGCGGGACCTGGAATGAGCAGTTCTTC; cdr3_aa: CASSQDASGTWNEQFF